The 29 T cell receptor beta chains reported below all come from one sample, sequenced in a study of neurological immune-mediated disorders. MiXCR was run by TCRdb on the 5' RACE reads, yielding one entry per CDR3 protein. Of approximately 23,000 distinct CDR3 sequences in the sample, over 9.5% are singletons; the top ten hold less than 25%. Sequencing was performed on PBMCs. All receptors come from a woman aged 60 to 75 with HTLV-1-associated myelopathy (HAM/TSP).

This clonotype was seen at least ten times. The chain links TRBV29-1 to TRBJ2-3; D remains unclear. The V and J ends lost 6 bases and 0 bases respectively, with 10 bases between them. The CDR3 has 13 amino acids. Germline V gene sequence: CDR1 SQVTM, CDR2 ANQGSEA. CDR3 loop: CSVDGRSTDTQYF. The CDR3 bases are TGCAGCGTAGACGGACGGAGCACAGATACGCAGTATTTT.

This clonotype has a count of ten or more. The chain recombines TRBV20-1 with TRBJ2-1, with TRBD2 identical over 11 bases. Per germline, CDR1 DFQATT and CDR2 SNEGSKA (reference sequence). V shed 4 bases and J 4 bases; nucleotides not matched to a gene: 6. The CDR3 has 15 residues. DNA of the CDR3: TGCAGTGCTACCTTTAGCGGGGGGGGATACAATGAGCAGTTCTTC. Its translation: CSATFSGGGYNEQFF.

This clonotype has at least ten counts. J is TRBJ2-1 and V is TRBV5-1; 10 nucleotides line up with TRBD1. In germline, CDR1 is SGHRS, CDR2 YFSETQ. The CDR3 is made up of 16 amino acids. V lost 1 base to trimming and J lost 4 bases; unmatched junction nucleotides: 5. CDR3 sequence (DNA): TGCGCCAGCAGCTTGCGTCCGGGACAGGGGTACAATGAGCAGTTCTTC. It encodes CASSLRPGQGYNEQFF. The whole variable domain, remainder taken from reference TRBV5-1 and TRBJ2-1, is KAGVTQTPRYLIKTRGQQVTLSCSPISGHRSVSWYQQTPGQGLQFLFEYFSETQRNKGNFPGRFSGRQFSNSRSEMNVSTLELGDSALYLCASSLRPGQGYNEQFFGPGTRLTVL.

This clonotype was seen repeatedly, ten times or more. This CDR3 is CASSFEYTEAFF. The CDR3 bases are TGTGCCAGCAGTTTTGAATACACTGAAGCTTTCTTT. The chain joins TRBV28 to TRBJ1-1, with D uncertain. CDR1 and CDR2 from the germline V gene are MDHEN and SYDVKM. Trimming pared 3 bases from V and 3 bases from J, leaving 5 bases between. This CDR3 comprises 12 residues.

CDR3 amino acids: CASSTGSSGNTIYF. As DNA, the CDR3 is TGTGCCAGCAGTACAGGGAGCTCTGGAAACACCATATATTTT. The chain links TRBV2 to TRBJ1-3; a possible D gene is TRBD1 (6 bases). CDR1 is SNHLY, CDR2 FYNNEI, per germline. Trimming removed 5 bases from V and 0 bases from J, with 8 bases in between. There are 14 residues in the CDR3. Using reference TRBV2 and TRBJ1-3 for the parts outside the CDR3, the full variable domain is EPEVTQTPSHQVTQMGQEVILRCVPISNHLYFYWYRQILGQKVEFLVSFYNNEISEKSEIFDDQFSVERPDGSNFTLKIRSTKLEDSAMYFCASSTGSSGNTIYFGEGSWLTVV.

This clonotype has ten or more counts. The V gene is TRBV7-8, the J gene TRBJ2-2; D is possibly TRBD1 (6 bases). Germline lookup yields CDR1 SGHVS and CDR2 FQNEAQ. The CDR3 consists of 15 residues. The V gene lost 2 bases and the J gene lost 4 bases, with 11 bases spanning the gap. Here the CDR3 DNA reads TGTGCCAGCAGCTTACAGGGGTGGGGCACCGGGGAGCTGTTTTTT. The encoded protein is CASSLQGWGTGELFF.

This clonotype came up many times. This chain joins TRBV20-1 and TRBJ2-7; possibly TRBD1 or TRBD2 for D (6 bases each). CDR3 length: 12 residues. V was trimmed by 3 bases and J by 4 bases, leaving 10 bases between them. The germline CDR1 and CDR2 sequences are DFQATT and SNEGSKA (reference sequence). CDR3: CSASLGGYEQYF. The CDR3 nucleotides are TGCAGTGCTAGTCTAGGGGGGTACGAGCAGTACTTC.

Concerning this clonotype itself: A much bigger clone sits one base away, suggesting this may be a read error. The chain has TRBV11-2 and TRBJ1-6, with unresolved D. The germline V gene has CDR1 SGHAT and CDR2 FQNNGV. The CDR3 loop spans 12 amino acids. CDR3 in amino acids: CASNLVNSPLHF. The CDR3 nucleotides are TGTGCCAGCAACTTAGTAAATTCACCCCTCCACTTT.

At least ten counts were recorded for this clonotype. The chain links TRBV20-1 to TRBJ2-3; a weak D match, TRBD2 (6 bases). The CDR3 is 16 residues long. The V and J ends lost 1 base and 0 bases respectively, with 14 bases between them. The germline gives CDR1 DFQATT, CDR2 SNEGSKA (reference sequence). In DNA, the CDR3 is TGCAGTGCTAGAGGGGTGCCTAGCGAAAGCACAGATACGCAGTATTTT. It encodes CSARGVPSESTDTQYF.

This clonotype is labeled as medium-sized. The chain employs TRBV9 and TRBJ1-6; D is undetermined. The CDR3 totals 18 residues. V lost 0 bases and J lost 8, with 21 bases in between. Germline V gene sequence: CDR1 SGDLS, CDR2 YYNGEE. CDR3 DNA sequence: TGTGCCAGCAGCGTAGGGGCGGCAGCCGGTCTGCCGCATTCACCCCTCCACTTT. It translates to CASSVGAAAGLPHSPLHF.

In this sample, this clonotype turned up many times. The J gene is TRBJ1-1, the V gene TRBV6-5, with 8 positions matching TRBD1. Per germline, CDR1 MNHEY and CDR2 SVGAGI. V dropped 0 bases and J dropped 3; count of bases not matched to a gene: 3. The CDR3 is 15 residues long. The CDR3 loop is CASSYSTGVYTEAFF. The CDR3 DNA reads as TGTGCCAGCAGTTACTCGACAGGGGTGTACACTGAAGCTTTCTTT.

The CDR3 DNA follows: TGTGCCAGCAGACCTTGGGGTAGCGGGGCGTACAATGAGCAGTTCTTC. The encoded protein is CASRPWGSGAYNEQFF. V is TRBV6-2 or TRBV6-3 and J is TRBJ2-1, with 8 positions matching TRBD2. The CDR3 covers 16 residues. The germline V gene has CDR1 MNHEY and CDR2 SVGEGT. The V and J ends lost 6 bases and 4 bases, in that order; junction bases with no gene match: 11.

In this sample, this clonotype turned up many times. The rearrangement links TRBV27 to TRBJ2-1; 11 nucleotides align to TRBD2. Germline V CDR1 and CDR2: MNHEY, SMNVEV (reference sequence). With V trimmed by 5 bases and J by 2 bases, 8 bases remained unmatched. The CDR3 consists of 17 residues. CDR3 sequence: CASSPTIAGGPYNEQFF. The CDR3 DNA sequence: TGTGCCAGCAGTCCAACAATAGCGGGGGGGCCCTACAATGAGCAGTTCTTC.

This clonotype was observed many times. The CDR3 DNA reads as TGTGCCAGCAGTTCGGAGGGGGGCTCCTACAATGAGCAGTTCTTC. Amino acid sequence: CASSSEGGSYNEQFF. The chain recombines TRBV6-1 with TRBJ2-1; D is possibly TRBD1 or TRBD2 (6 bases each). This CDR3 spans 15 amino acids. Trimming removed 5 bases at V and 0 bases at J, with 11 bases between. From germline, CDR1 is MNHNS and CDR2 SASEGT.

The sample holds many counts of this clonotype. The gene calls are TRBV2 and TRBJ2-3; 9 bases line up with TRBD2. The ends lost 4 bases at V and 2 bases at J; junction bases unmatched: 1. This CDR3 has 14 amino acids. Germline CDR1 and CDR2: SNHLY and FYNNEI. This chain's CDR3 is CASSGTSDTDTQYF. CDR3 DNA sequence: TGTGCCAGCAGTGGGACTAGCGACACAGATACGCAGTATTTT.

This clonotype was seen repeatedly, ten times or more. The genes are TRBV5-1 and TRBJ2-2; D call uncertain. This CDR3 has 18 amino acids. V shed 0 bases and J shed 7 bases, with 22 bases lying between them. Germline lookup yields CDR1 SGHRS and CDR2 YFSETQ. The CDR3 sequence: CASSLDGSLRGIGGELFF. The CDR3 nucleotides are TGCGCCAGCAGCTTGGATGGTTCCCTTAGAGGTATAGGCGGGGAGCTGTTTTTT.

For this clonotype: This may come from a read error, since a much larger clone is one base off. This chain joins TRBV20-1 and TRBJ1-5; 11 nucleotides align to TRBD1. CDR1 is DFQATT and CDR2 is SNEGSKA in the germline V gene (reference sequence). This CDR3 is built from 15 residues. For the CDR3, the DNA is TGCAGTGCTAGTGGACAGGGGGCCTCCAGACAGCCCAAGCATTTT. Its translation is CSASGQGASRQPKHF.

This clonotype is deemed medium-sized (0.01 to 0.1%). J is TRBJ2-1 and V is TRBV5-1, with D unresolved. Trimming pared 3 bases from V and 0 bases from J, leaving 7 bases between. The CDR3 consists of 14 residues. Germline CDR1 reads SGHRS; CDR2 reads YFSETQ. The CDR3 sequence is CASSWSSSYNEQFF. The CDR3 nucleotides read TGCGCCAGCAGCTGGTCTAGCTCCTACAATGAGCAGTTCTTC.

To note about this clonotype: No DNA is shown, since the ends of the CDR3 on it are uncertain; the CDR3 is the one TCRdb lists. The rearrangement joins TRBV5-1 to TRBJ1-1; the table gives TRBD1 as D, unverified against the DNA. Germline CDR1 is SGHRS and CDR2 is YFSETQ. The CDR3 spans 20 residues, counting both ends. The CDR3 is CASSFYICSARAGQITEAFF.

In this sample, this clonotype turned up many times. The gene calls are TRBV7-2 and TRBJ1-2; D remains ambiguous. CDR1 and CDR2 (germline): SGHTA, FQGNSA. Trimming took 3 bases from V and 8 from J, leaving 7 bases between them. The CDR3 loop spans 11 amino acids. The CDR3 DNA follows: TGTGCCAGCAGCTTCAGGAACGGCTACACCTTC. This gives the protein CASSFRNGYTF.

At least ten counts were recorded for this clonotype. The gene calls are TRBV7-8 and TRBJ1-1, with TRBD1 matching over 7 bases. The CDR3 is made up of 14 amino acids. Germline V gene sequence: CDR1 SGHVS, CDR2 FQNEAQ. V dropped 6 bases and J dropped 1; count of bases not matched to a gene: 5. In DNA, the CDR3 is TGTGCCAGCAGGCCGAACAGGGGGAACACTGAAGCTTTCTTT. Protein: CASRPNRGNTEAFF. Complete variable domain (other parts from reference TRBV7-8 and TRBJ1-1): GAGVSQSPRYKVAKRGQDVALRCDPISGHVSLFWYQQALGQGPEFLTYFQNEAQLDKSGLPSDRFFAERPEGSVSTLKIQRTQQEDSAVYLCASRPNRGNTEAFFGQGTRLTVV.

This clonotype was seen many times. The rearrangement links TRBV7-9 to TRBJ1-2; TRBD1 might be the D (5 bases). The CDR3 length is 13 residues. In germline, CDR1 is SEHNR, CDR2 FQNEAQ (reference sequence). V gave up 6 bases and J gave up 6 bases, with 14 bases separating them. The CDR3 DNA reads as TGTGCCAGCAGAAGGAGGGGTTTGGATGGCTACACCTTC. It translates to CASRRRGLDGYTF. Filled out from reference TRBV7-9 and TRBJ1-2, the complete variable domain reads DTGVSQNPRHKITKRGQNVTFRCDPISEHNRLYWYRQTLGQGPEFLTYFQNEAQLEKSRLLSDRFSAERPKGSFSTLEIQRTEQGDSAMYLCASRRRGLDGYTFGSGTRLTVV.

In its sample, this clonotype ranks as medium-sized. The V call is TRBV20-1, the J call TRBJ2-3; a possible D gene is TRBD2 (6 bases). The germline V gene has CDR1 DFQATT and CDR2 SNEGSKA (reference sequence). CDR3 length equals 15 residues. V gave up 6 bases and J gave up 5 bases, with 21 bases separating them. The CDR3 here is CSAPTRARGGDTQYF. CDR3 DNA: TGCAGTGCGCCCACTAGGGCGCGGGGAGGAGATACGCAGTATTTT.

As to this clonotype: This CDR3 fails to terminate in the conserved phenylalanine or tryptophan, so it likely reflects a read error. CDR3 residues: CSARDRLEWGPIGSMNIQYL. The CDR3 nucleotides read TGCAGTGCTAGAGACCGACTAGAGTGGGGACCAATCGGTTCTATGAACATTCAGTACTTA. The chain links TRBV20-1 to TRBJ2-4; a weak D match, TRBD2 (6 bases). Trimming took 0 bases from V and 7 from J, leaving 31 bases between them. CDR3 size: 20 residues. The germline V gene encodes CDR1 DFQATT and CDR2 SNEGSKA (reference sequence).

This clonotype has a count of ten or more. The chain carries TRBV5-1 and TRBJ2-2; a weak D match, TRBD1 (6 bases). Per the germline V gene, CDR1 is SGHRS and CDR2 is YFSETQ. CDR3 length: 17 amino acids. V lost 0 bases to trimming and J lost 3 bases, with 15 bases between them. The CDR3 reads CASSLGAGAIDTGELFF. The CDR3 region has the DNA TGCGCCAGCAGCTTGGGAGCAGGGGCGATCGACACCGGGGAGCTGTTTTTT.

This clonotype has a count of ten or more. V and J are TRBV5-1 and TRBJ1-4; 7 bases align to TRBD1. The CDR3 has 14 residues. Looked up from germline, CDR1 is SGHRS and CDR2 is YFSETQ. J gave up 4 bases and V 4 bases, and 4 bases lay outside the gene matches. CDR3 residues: CASSAGTVNEKLFF. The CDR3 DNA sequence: TGCGCCAGCAGCGCCGGGACAGTTAATGAAAAACTGTTTTTT.

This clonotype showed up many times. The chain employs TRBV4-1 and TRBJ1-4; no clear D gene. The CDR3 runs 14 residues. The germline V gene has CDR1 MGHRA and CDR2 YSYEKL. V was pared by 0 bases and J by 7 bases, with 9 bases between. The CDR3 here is CASSQEEGSEKLFF. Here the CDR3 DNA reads TGCGCCAGCAGCCAAGAGGAGGGTAGTGAAAAACTGTTTTTT.

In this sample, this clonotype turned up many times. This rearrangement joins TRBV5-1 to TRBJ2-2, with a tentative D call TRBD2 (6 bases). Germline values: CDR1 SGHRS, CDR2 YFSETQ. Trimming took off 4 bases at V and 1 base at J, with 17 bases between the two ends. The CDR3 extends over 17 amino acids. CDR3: CASSRWDRDWNTGELFF. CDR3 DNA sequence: TGCGCCAGCAGCAGATGGGACCGGGACTGGAACACCGGGGAGCTGTTTTTT.

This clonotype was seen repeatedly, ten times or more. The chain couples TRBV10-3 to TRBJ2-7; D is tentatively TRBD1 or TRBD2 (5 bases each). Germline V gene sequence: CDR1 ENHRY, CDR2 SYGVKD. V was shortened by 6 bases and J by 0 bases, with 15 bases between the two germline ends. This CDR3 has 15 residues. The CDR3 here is CAISVGTLSSYEQYF. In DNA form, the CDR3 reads TGTGCCATCAGCGTGGGGACCTTGAGCTCCTACGAGCAGTACTTC.